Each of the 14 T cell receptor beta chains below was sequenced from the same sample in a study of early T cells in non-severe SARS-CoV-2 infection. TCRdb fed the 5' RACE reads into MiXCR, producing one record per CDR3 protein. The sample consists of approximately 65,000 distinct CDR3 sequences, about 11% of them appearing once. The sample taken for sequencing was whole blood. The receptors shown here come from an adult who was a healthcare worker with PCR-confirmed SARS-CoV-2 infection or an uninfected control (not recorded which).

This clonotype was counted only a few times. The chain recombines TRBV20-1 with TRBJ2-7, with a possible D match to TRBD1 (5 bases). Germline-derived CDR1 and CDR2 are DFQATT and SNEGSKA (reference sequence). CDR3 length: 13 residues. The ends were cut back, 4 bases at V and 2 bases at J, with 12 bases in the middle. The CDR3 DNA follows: TGCAGTGCTACCAGGACACCTACCTACGAGCAGTACTTC. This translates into CSATRTPTYEQYF.

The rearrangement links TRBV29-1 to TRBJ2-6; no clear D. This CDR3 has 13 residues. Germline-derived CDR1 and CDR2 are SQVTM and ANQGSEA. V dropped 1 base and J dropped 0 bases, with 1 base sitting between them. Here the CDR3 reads CSVEGSGANVLTF. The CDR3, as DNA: TGCAGCGTTGAAGGCTCTGGGGCCAACGTCCTGACTTTC.

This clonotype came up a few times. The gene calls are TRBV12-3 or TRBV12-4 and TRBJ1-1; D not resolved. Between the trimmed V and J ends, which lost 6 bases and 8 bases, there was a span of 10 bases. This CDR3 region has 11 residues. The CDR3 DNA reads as TGTGCCAGCAGCCAACGACAAGAAGCTTTCTTT. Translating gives CASSQRQEAFF.

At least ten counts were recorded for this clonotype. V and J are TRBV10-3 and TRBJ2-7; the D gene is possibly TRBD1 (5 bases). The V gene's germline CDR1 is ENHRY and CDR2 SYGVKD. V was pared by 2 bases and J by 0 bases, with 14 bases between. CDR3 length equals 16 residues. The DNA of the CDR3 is TGTGCCATCAGTGAGAGTGGCAGGACAAACTCCTACGAGCAGTACTTC. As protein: CAISESGRTNSYEQYF.

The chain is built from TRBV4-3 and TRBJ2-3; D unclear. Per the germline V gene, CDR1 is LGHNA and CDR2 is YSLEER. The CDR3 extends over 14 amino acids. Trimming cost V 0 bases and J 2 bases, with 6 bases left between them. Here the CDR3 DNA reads TGCGCCAGCAGCCAAGATGGCCACACAGATACGCAGTATTTT. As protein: CASSQDGHTDTQYF.

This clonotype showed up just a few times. CDR3 region: CATSIQQGNYGYTF. The CDR3, as DNA: TGTGCCACCAGCATTCAACAGGGGAACTATGGCTACACCTTC. The rearrangement links TRBV15 to TRBJ1-2; 7 positions agree with TRBD1. The ends lost 4 bases at V and 2 bases at J; junction bases unmatched: 4. The CDR3 is 14 amino acids. CDR1 is LNHNV and CDR2 is YYDKDF in the germline V gene (reference sequence).

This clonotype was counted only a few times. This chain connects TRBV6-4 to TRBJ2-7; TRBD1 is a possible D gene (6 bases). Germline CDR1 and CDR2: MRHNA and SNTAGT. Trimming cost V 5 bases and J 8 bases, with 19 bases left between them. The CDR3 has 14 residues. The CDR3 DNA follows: TGTGCCAGCAGTCCGGGACATGCCTCTACGAAGCAGTACTTC. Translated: CASSPGHASTKQYF.

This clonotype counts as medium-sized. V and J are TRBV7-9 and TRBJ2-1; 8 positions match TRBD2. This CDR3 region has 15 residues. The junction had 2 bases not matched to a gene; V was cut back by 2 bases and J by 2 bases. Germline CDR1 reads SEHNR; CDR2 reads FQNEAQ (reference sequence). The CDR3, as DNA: TGTGCCAGCAGCTTAACGGGAGGGCCCTACAATGAGCAGTTCTTC. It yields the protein CASSLTGGPYNEQFF.

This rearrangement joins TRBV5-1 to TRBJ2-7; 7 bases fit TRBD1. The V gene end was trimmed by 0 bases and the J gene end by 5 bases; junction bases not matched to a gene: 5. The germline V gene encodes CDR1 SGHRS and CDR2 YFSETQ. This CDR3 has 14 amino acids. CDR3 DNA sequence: TGCGCCAGCAGCTTGGAGGGGACAGAAGACGAGCAGTACTTC. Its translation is CASSLEGTEDEQYF.

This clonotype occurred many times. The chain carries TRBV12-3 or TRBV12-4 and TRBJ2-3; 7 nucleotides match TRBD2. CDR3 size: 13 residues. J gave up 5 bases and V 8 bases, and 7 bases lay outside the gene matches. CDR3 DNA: TGTGCCAGCTCCGCTAGCGGCGTAGATACGCAGTATTTT. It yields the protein CASSASGVDTQYF.

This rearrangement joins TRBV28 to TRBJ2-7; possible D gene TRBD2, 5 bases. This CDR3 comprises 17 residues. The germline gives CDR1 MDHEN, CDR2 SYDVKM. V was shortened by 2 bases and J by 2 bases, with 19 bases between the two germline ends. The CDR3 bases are TGTGCCAGCAGTTTAATTGGGAACCTAGCAGCCCCCTACGAGCAGTACTTC. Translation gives CASSLIGNLAAPYEQYF.

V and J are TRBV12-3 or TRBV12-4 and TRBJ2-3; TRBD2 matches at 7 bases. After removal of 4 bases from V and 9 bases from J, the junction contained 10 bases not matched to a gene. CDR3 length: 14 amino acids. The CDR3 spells CASSSRLAPQTQYF. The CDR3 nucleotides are TGTGCCAGCAGTTCCCGACTAGCCCCCCAGACGCAGTATTTT.

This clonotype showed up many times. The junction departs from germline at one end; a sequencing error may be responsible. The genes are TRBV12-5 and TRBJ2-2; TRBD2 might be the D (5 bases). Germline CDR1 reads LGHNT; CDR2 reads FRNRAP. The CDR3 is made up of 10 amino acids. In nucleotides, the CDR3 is TGTGCTAGTGGTTTGTTGGAGGTGTTTTTT. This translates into CASGLLEVFF.

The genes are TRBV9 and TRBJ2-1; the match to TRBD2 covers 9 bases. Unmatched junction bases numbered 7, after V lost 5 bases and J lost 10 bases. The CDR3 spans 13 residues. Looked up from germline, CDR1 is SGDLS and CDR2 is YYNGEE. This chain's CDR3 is CASSLSGRVEQFF. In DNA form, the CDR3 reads TGTGCCAGCAGTCTTAGCGGGAGAGTCGAGCAGTTCTTC.